This T cell receptor (beta chain) derives from a study of beta chain features in type 1 diabetes. The length of the CDR3 is 15 residues. Per the germline V gene, CDR1 is SGHNT and CDR2 is YYREEE (reference sequence). Trimming pared 3 bases from V and 4 bases from J, leaving 14 bases between. Regarding the study as a whole: Within patients, naive, central memory and Treg TCRB repertoires seemed more similar than within healthy donors. In all four CD4+ subsets, TCRB CDR3 length was significantly, moderately reduced in type 1 diabetes.

Without exception, sorted populations had purity beyond 95%. The table lists this clone with a few counts. Its antigen remains unidentified. Expressed TCRB transcripts got sequenced, as all isolated RNA was reverse transcribed. The method was immunoSEQ multiplex PCR; TCRdb's version includes in-frame clones alone and lacks a portion of them. The sample has hundreds of thousands of clones; around 15% are singletons. This TCR was sampled from a man in his late teens or twenties with type 1 diabetes. The chain combines TRBV5-4 with TRBJ2-1, with D perhaps TRBD1 (6 bases). Sequenced sample: naive CD4+ T cells from blood. The CDR3 spells CASSSDSASYNEQFF. The CDR3 nucleotides are TGTGCCAGCAGCTCGGACAGCGCCTCGTACAATGAGCAGTTCTTC.